This passage covers 12 T cell receptor beta chains from one sample sequenced in a study of early T cells in non-severe SARS-CoV-2 infection. One entry per CDR3 protein results from TCRdb running MiXCR on the 5' RACE reads. In the table there are some 60,000 distinct CDR3 sequences, roughly a tenth of which are singletons. The specimen was whole blood. These receptors all stem from an adult who was a healthcare worker with PCR-confirmed SARS-CoV-2 infection or an uninfected control (not recorded which).

The chain links TRBV5-1 to TRBJ2-7; TRBD1 matches at 9 bases. After removal of 4 bases from V and 4 bases from J, the junction contained 6 bases not matched to a gene. CDR3 size: 14 residues. From germline, CDR1 is SGHRS and CDR2 YFSETQ. The CDR3 here is CASSPDRGDYEQYF. The CDR3 DNA is TGCGCCAGCAGCCCGGACAGGGGAGATTACGAGCAGTACTTC.

The sample holds a few counts of this clonotype. The rearrangement joins TRBV29-1 to TRBJ1-1; weak D call: TRBD1 (6 bases). The germline V gene has CDR1 SQVTM and CDR2 ANQGSEA. CDR3 size: 14 residues. V lost 6 bases and J 4 bases, leaving 18 bases between the germline ends. CDR3 loop: CSVEDSKGATEAFF. CDR3 DNA sequence: TGCAGCGTGGAGGACAGTAAAGGTGCCACTGAAGCTTTCTTT.

Many counts were recorded for this clonotype. This chain uses TRBV13 with TRBJ2-2; D is undetermined. The V and J ends lost 5 bases and 4 bases respectively, with 11 bases between them. Per germline, CDR1 PRHDT and CDR2 FYEKMQ (reference sequence). This CDR3 region has 14 residues. The CDR3 DNA follows: TGTGCCAGCAGCCGCCGAGAGATCACCGGGGAGCTGTTTTTT. It encodes CASSRREITGELFF.

This clonotype was observed at least ten times. V and J are TRBV7-9 and TRBJ2-7; tentatively, D is TRBD2 (5 bases). This CDR3 spans 12 amino acids. CDR1 and CDR2 (germline): SEHNR, FQNEAQ (reference sequence). V lost 8 bases and J 0 bases, leaving 8 bases between the germline ends. In nucleotides, the CDR3 is TGTGCCAGCGGACTGAGCTCCTACGAGCAGTACTTC. Amino acid sequence: CASGLSSYEQYF.

This clonotype was found many times. The chain joins TRBV29-1 to TRBJ2-5; D not resolved. The CDR3 has 11 residues. Per the germline V gene, CDR1 is SQVTM and CDR2 is ANQGSEA. The V and J ends lost 8 bases and 1 base respectively, with 8 bases between them. In DNA form, the CDR3 reads TGCAGCTCCGGATTCCAAGAGACCCAGTACTTC. The encoded protein is CSSGFQETQYF.

As to this clonotype: Being one base from a much bigger clone, this may be a read error. This chain connects TRBV6-6 to TRBJ1-5; tentatively, D is TRBD1 (6 bases). Germline assignment: CDR1 MNHNY and CDR2 SVGAGI (reference sequence). This CDR3 contains 15 residues. CDR3: CVSSLDRPSNQPQHF. The CDR3 DNA follows: TGTGTCAGCAGCCTGGACAGACCTAGCAATCAGCCCCAGCATTTT.

This clonotype was counted many times. The chain links TRBV6-4 to TRBJ1-2; D is unclear. The CDR3 consists of 13 residues. Germline V gene sequence: CDR1 MRHNA, CDR2 SNTAGT. The V end was cut by 3 bases, the J end by 0 bases, with 5 bases between. CDR3 residues: CASSEMTNYGYTF. Written as DNA, the CDR3 is TGTGCCAGCAGTGAGATGACTAACTATGGCTACACCTTC.

The gene calls are TRBV9 and TRBJ2-6, with D perhaps given as TRBD1 or TRBD2 (5 bases each). Germline values: CDR1 SGDLS, CDR2 YYNGEE. With 4 bases removed from V and 2 bases from J, the gap between germline ends came to 19 bases. The CDR3 covers 18 residues. CDR3 loop: CASSPRGARSTGANVLTF. The CDR3 DNA reads TGTGCCAGCAGCCCCCGGGGCGCAAGGTCTACTGGGGCCAACGTCCTGACTTTC.

The V gene is TRBV30, the J gene TRBJ1-6; no firm D call. The CDR3 loop spans 14 amino acids. CDR1 is GTSNPN, CDR2 SVGIG, per germline (reference sequence). Trimming took 0 bases from V and 6 from J, leaving 9 bases between them. The CDR3 region is CAWSVRGLNSPLHF. DNA for the CDR3: TGTGCCTGGAGTGTACGCGGACTTAATTCACCCCTCCACTTT.

This clonotype was counted many times. This chain joins TRBV28 and TRBJ2-2, with 7 nucleotides matching TRBD2. CDR3 length equals 17 residues. Germline CDR1 reads MDHEN; CDR2 reads SYDVKM. V gave up 2 bases and J gave up 2 bases; unmatched junction bases: 8. Written as DNA, the CDR3 is TGTGCCAGCAGTTTACTGGGGCTAGCGGACAACACCGGGGAGCTGTTTTTT. It specifies CASSLLGLADNTGELFF. The variable domain in full, with the rest retrieved from reference TRBV28 and TRBJ2-2, is DVKVTQSSRYLVKRTGEKVFLECVQDMDHENMFWYRQDPGLGLRLIYFSYDVKMKEKGDIPEGYSVSREKKERFSLILESASTNQTSMYLCASSLLGLADNTGELFFGEGSRLTVL.

This clonotype was recorded at least ten times. The chain recombines TRBV2 with TRBJ1-5; D perhaps matches TRBD1 (5 bases). This CDR3 region has 15 residues. The germline V gene has CDR1 SNHLY and CDR2 FYNNEI. The V end was cut by 4 bases, the J end by 9 bases, with 19 bases between. The CDR3 reads CASSARQGPQWPQHF. The CDR3 DNA follows: TGTGCCAGCAGTGCTCGGCAGGGTCCCCAATGGCCCCAGCATTTT. Based on the CDR3 plus reference TRBV2 and TRBJ1-5, the full variable domain is EPEVTQTPSHQVTQMGQEVILRCVPISNHLYFYWYRQILGQKVEFLVSFYNNEISEKSEIFDDQFSVERPDGSNFTLKIRSTKLEDSAMYFCASSARQGPQWPQHFGDGTRLSIL.

This clonotype showed up many times. V is TRBV18 and J is TRBJ2-7; D uncertain. CDR1 is KGHSH and CDR2 is LQKENI in the germline V gene. The CDR3 spans 15 residues. V lost 2 bases to trimming and J lost 7 bases, with 18 bases between them. CDR3 sequence (DNA): TGTGCCAGCTCACCATTTGGCGCCTCCTCGGCGGAGCAGTACTTC. Translating it yields CASSPFGASSAEQYF.